The 3 T cell receptor beta chains reported below all come from one sample, sequenced in a study of CD4 T cells in relation to SARS-CoV-2 and coronaviruses. These receptors lack a known antigen. The unexposed donors gave CD4+ T cells in about 2010-2019, prior to COVID-19. CD4+ T cells were isolated from the cells after more than nine days of culture. Generated by immunoSEQ multiplex PCR, the TCRdb table keeps only in-frame clones and is missing some. The data hold more than 25,000 clones, with 76% observed a single time. The sample comprised CD4+ T cells from PBMCs, cultured in vitro. The receptors here all came from a human donor in good health.

The CDR3 spells CASSSIVRNEAFF. The CDR3 region has the DNA TGTGCCAGCAGTTCCATTGTTCGGAATGAAGCTTTCTTT. The gene calls are TRBV27 and TRBJ1-1; D gene ambiguous. CDR3 length: 13 amino acids. Germline lookup yields CDR1 MNHEY and CDR2 SMNVEV (reference sequence). Trimming took off 4 bases at V and 7 bases at J, with 13 bases between the two ends.

The chain uses TRBV12-5 and TRBJ2-3; 8 bases match TRBD2. Germline V CDR1 and CDR2: LGHNT, FRNRAP. V shed 2 bases and J 7 bases; nucleotides not matched to a gene: 8. The CDR3 totals 15 residues. CDR3 coding DNA: TGTGCTAGTGGTTTGACGGGGGGGTCCCGCCATACGCAGTATTTT. Translated: CASGLTGGSRHTQYF.

The sample holds one count of this clone. The chain is built from TRBV4-3 and TRBJ1-2; D call uncertain. This CDR3 has 14 amino acids. V shed 0 bases and J shed 5 bases, with 10 bases lying between them. Germline V gene lookup returns CDR1 LGHNA and CDR2 YSLEER. The CDR3 sequence is CASSQEVGIYGYTF. The CDR3 DNA reads TGCGCCAGCAGCCAAGAGGTCGGCATTTATGGCTACACCTTC.